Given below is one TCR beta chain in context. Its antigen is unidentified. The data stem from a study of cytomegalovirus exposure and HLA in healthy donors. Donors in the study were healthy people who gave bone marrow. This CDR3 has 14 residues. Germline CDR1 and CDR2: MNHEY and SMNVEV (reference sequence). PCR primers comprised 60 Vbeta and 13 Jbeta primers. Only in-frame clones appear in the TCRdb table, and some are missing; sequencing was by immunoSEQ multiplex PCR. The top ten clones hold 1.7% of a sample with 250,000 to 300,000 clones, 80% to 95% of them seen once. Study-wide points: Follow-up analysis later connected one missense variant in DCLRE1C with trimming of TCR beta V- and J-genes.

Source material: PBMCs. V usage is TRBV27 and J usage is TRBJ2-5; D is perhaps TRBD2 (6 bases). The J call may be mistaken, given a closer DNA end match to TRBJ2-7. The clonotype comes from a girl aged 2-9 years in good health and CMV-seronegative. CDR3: CASSFASVPYEQYF. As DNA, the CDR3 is TGTGCCAGCAGTTTCGCTAGCGTGCCCTACGAGCAGTACTTC.